A selection of T cell receptor beta chains follows, all from one sample in a study of shared clonotypes between healthy human individuals. Sequenced by immunoSEQ multiplex PCR; TCRdb stores in-frame clones only, minus some. The repertoire consists of 400,000 to 600,000 clones, with nearly 80% occurring once and the leading ten covering about an eighth. Sample: PBMCs. All receptors derive from a woman in her thirties or forties in good health. Some clones in this sample may be carry-over from other donors' samples. Each CDR3 is given with its conserved first and last residue. A D gene is named only where the DNA matches it firmly. Only part of the rows carry a size: once, few, many, or a class if the clone is expanded.

13	NA	TRBV29-1	NA	TRBJ2-1	TGCAGCGTTGCCGGGGGTGAAAGATATGAGCAGTTCTTC	CSVAGGERYEQFF
13	NA	TRBV6-1	NA	TRBJ1-2	TGTGCCAGCAGAGAGGACAGCCCCTATGGCTACACCTTC	CASREDSPYGYTF
14	NA	TRBV4-3	NA	TRBJ1-5	TGCGCCAGCAGCCAAGAGAGAGGGGATCAGCCCCAGCATTTT	CASSQERGDQPQHF
15	few	TRBV5-4	NA	TRBJ1-1	TGTGCCAGCAGCTTGGCCGGTAGGGGGGACCGAGAAGCTTTCTTT	CASSLAGRGDREAFF
15	NA	TRBV18	NA	TRBJ2-7	TGTGCCAGCTCACCATATAATGGGGGGTCCATCGAGCAGTACTTC	CASSPYNGGSIEQYF
12	NA	TRBV5-6	NA	TRBJ1-3	TGTGCCAGCAGCTTGTGGGGAAACACCATATATTTT	CASSLWGNTIYF
16	NA	TRBV5-1	TRBD2	TRBJ2-3	TGCGCCAGCAGCTTCACTAGCGGGATGAGCACAGATACGCAGTATTTT	CASSFTSGMSTDTQYF
15	NA	TRBV25-1	TRBD2	TRBJ2-5	TGTGCCAGCAGTGAATACTCTAGCGGACGAGAGACCCAGTACTTC	CASSEYSSGRETQYF
15	NA	TRBV15	NA	TRBJ1-1	TGTGCCACCAGCAGAGATTTGGGCCCGGGGACTGAAGCTTTCTTT	CATSRDLGPGTEAFF
16	NA	TRBV7-9	TRBD1	TRBJ2-5	TGTGCCAGCAGCCGCCTGGGACAGGCGCTACAAGAGACCCAGTACTTC	CASSRLGQALQETQYF
16	NA	TRBV6-1	NA	TRBJ2-1	TGTGCCAGCAGTGAATTTGACGGGATGGGCCTGGGTGAGCAGTTCTTC	CASSEFDGMGLGEQFF
13	NA	TRBV11-2	NA	TRBJ2-1	TGTGCCAGCAGCTTAGAGACCTACAATGAGCAGTTCTTC	CASSLETYNEQFF
14	NA	TRBV6-5	TRBD1	TRBJ1-5	TGTGCCAGCAGGAAGGGGGCTGGCAATCAGCCCCAGCATTTT	CASRKGAGNQPQHF
14	NA	TRBV18	NA	TRBJ2-7	TGTGCCAGCTCACCGGGTCTCCGGGACTACGAGCAGTACTTC	CASSPGLRDYEQYF
18	NA	TRBV9	TRBD2	TRBJ2-1	TGTGCCAGCAGCGTAGCCTTCGGGAGGGCTAGCGGGAAGAATGAGCAGTTCTTC	CASSVAFGRASGKNEQFF
15	many	TRBV5-1	TRBD2	TRBJ2-1	TGCGCCAGCAGCTTGGGGCTAGCGGGAGGTAATGAGCAGTTCTTC	CASSLGLAGGNEQFF
13	NA	TRBV30	NA	TRBJ2-7	TGTGCCTGTCTCTCCGGAATGGCCTACGAGCAGTACTTC	CACLSGMAYEQYF
14	few	TRBV5-8	NA	TRBJ1-2	TGTGCCAGCAGCTTGTGGGTAGGGGCCTATGGCTACACCTTC	CASSLWVGAYGYTF
15	NA	TRBV28	NA	TRBJ2-7	TGTGCCAGCAGTTTATACCCCGGGTCCGGCCACGAGCAGTACTTC	CASSLYPGSGHEQYF
14	NA	TRBV28	TRBD2	TRBJ2-3	TGTGCCAGCAGGACTAGCCTAGGCACAGATACGCAGTATTTT	CASRTSLGTDTQYF
18	NA	TRBV15	TRBD1	TRBJ1-5	TGTGCCACCAGCAGTAGACCTCGGGACAGTATTACCGATCAGCCCCAGCATTTT	CATSSRPRDSITDQPQHF
12	NA	TRBV19	NA	TRBJ1-2	TGTGCCAGTAGTATGGCAATAAGTGCCTTGAGCTTC	CASSMAISALSF
16	NA	TRBV27	NA	TRBJ2-3	TGTGCCAGCAGTTTTAAGCGTAGACCTAGCACAGATACGCAGTATTTT	CASSFKRRPSTDTQYF
15	NA	TRBV10-3	NA	TRBJ2-2	TGTGCCATCAGTGGATCAGCGGGCAACACCGGGGAGCTGTTTTTT	CAISGSAGNTGELFF
13	NA	TRBV15	NA	TRBJ1-5	TGTGCCACCAGCAGAGATATAAATCAGCCCCAGCATTTT	CATSRDINQPQHF
15	NA	TRBV6-5	TRBD1	TRBJ1-6	TGTGCCAGCAGTTACTCGACAGGGGGACAATCACCCCTCCACTTT	CASSYSTGGQSPLHF
15	NA	TRBV12-2	NA	TRBJ1-1	TGTGCAAGTCGCTGTCGACGGCTTGGGAACACTGAAGCTTTCTTT	CASRCRRLGNTEAFF
12	many	TRBV30	NA	TRBJ1-1	TGTGCCTGGGGCCCAGGGAACACTGAAGCTTTCTTT	CAWGPGNTEAFF
13	NA	TRBV2	TRBD2	TRBJ2-3	TGTGCCAGCAATAGGGACTACACAGATACGCAGTATTTT	CASNRDYTDTQYF
16	many	TRBV7-8	TRBD1	TRBJ1-2	TGTGCCAGCAGCCAGGACAGGACGGGAATTCATCATGGCTACACCTTC	CASSQDRTGIHHGYTF
14	once	TRBV18	NA	TRBJ2-3	TGTGCCAGCTCACCACCGGACATCCGAGATACGCAGTATTTT	CASSPPDIRDTQYF
11	NA	TRBV6-1	TRBD1	TRBJ1-4	TGTGCCAGCAGTACAGGGGGCGAACTGTTTTTT	CASSTGGELFF
17	NA	TRBV2	NA	TRBJ1-2	TGTGCCAGCAGCAGGACAGTCGGGGATGAGAGAACTTATGGCTACACCTTC	CASSRTVGDERTYGYTF
15	NA	TRBV11-3	TRBD2	TRBJ2-7	TGTGCCAGCAGCTTTGAAACTAGCGGGCGCTACGAGCAGTACTTC	CASSFETSGRYEQYF
12	NA	TRBV28	TRBD1	TRBJ2-7	TGTGCCACGGCCAGGGGGCGTTACGAGCAGTACTTC	CATARGRYEQYF
15	NA	TRBV2	NA	TRBJ1-3	TGTGCCAGCAGTGATAGGGGTCTATATGGAAACACCATATATTTT	CASSDRGLYGNTIYF
12	NA	TRBV21-1	NA	TRBJ2-2	TGTGCCAGCAGCAAAGTGGCCGGGGAGCTGTTTTTT	CASSKVAGELFF
16	NA	TRBV5-4	NA	TRBJ2-1	TGTGCCAGCAGCTTGGCCTACGGGAGCTCCTACAATGAGCAGTTCTTC	CASSLAYGSSYNEQFF
17	NA	TRBV18	NA	TRBJ1-3	TGTGCCAGCTCACCAACGGACTCTTCATTCTCTGGAAACACCATATATTTT	CASSPTDSSFSGNTIYF
14	NA	TRBV2	NA	TRBJ2-7	TGTGCCAGCCACCCTACTAGCATTTCCTACGAGCAGTACTTC	CASHPTSISYEQYF
19	NA	TRBV30	TRBD1	TRBJ2-1	TGTGCCTGGAGCCGTAGGTACAGGGGGCGCGGGAATTGGGGAGGTGAGCAGTTCTTC	CAWSRRYRGRGNWGGEQFF
15	NA	TRBV10-1	NA	TRBJ2-1	TGCGCCAGCAGTGAGGTACTAGAAAGTTACAATGAGCAGTTCTTC	CASSEVLESYNEQFF
16	few	TRBV4-3	TRBD1	TRBJ2-7	TGCGCCAGCAGCCAAGCTTTCGCGGACAGGGGATACGAGCAGTACTTC	CASSQAFADRGYEQYF